This TCR beta chain appears in the sequencing data of a study of T cell responses to AZD1222 COVID-19 vaccine (dated by TCRdb to about 2021). Background on the whole study: A total of just over 230 trial participants underwent TCR sequencing, of whom around 210 had received two doses of AZD1222 and around 26 had received two doses of the MenACWY control vaccine. Trial participants were enrolled by age into subgroups of 18-55, 56-69 and 70-plus years, and around 150, 29 and 61 TCR-sequenced participants, respectively, were included in these subgroups. The research as a whole found: Only five or six AZD1222 recipients were SARS-CoV-2 seropositive at baseline, limiting conclusions about previously exposed vaccinees. Participants were mostly white British, with more females than males. The authors suggested clonal diversity may have been underestimated. Reportedly, close to half of the unique spike-specific TCRs recognized epitopes lying outside the regions that are mutated in the B.1.351 and B.1.1.7 variants. In the small 56-69-year group, the increase in depth fell short of significance, most likely because of low power. Because no samples from the day 14 peak response were available, repertoires could be characterized only after the peak T cell response. The vaccine-associated CD4 TCRs covered the entire spike protein, and the dominant responses fell in regions 160-218 and 743-854. A significant rise in spike-specific TCR breadth and depth was observed after two AZD1222 doses relative to day 0 and relative to MenACWY recipients.

The intended sense of this specimen's time point label: about 28 days (+/-7) after the second vaccine dose. Because spike-specific TCR depth and breadth did not differ between the two schedules, AZD1222 recipients who got a second dose at roughly 4 weeks were pooled with those who got a second dose at roughly 12 weeks. Samples from vaccinated people were obtained from the UK trials COV001 and COV002, which included a single-blind randomized controlled phase 2/3 trial of AZD1222 (ChAdOx1 nCoV-19) in healthy adults. For TCRbeta chain sequencing, PBMC samples from trial participants were taken at day 0 and at day 28 after the second dose. The CDR3 regions of human TCRbeta chains were subjected to immunosequencing. The paper's data handling went like this. Repertoire TCRs were matched against a reference library of SARS-CoV-2-specific TCRs generated with the MIRA antigen-specificity platform. Breadth meant the fraction of unique TCRs that were SARS-CoV-2-associated, whereas depth meant the fraction of total T cells that were SARS-CoV-2-associated. Using the MIRA data, every spike-specific TCR was mapped to the spike region that the TCR reacted to and assigned to either a CD4 or a CD8 class. Log10-transformed breadth and depth values were compared by one-way ANOVA with Sidak's multiple comparisons tests. TCRdb limited this immuneACCESS table to in-frame rearrangements with V and J called. A share of clones is missing; checked studies link under half to unresolved V genes, and the rest is unexplained. For V, J and clone size, that table is used; D and trimming come from the DNA. This sample comprises over 25,000 clones, approximately 90% of them detected only once. The ten largest clonotypes hold approximately 8% of the sample.

V drops 10 bases and J drops 7 bases, leaving 16 bases in between. CDR1 and CDR2 are drawn from the germline V gene: MRHNA, SNTAGT. Reading from cysteine to phenylalanine, the CDR3 counts 12 amino acids. Only the CDR3 region is kept as DNA, spanning 36 bases read in frame from base 1. Details on this clone: Its recognized antigen is unknown. Per-nucleotide qualities are absent, and no much larger clonotype sits a single base away.

The clonotype comes from an adult who received the AZD1222 COVID-19 vaccine. Here the chain combines TRBV6-4 and TRBJ1-1; the D gene is possibly TRBD1, with 6 bases matching. This specimen consisted of peripheral blood, obtained 28 days after the second AZD1222 dose. The CDR3 is CATDFEGGEAFF. Read as DNA, the sequence is TGTGCCACCGACTTCGAGGGGGGTGAAGCTTTCTTT.